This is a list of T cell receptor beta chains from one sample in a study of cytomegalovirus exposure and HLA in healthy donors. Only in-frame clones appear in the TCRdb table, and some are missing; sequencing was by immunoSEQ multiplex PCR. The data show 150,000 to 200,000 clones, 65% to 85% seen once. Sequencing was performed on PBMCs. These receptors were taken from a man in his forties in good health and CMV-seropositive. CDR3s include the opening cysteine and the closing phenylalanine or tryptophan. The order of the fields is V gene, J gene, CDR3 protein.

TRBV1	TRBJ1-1	CTSSQDWANTEAFF
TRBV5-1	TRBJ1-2	CASSLEGQGDYGYTF
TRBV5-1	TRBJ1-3	CASSAGISGNTIYF
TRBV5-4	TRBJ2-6	CASSSKTGGSGANVLTF
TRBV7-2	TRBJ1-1	CASSEGRGTEAFF
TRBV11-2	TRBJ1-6	CASSPPNSPLHF
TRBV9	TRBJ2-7	CASSDRDSEQYF
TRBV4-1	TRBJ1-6	CASSQALALSSYNSPLHF
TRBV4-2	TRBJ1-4	CASSQVKGVDEKLFF
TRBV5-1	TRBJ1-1	CASSYSTGEGTEAFF
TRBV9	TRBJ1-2	CASSLGQGSYGYTF
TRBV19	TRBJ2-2	CASSPRGQGTGELFF
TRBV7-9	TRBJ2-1	CASSLTGNEQFF
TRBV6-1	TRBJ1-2	CASRRGDWGYTF
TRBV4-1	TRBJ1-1	CASSQPDRENTEAFF
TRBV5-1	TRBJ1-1	CASSLGREAFF
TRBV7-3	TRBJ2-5	CASSLRAQETQYF
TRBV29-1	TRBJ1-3	CSARDRGAGNTIYF
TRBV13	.	CASSQASYEQYF
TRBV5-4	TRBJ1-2	CASSSTGEGGGYTF
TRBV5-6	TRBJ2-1	CASSSRLAHYNEQFF
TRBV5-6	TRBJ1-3	CASSRGRNTIYF
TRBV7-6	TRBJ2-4	CASSLGQGAKNIQYF
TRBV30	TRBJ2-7	CAWGGGGLAAYEQYF
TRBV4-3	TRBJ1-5	CASSRNEQGYQPQHF
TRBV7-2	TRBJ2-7	CASSLARRARAYEQYF
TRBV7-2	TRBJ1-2	CASSLDRDSLYGYTF
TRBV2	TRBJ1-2	CARSMGEGANYGYTF
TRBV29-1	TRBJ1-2	CSVERGVDGYTF
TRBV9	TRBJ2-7	CASSVGGGGSYEQYF
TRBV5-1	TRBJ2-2	CASSFGLMTGELFF
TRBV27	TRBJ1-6	CASRSGNANSPLHF
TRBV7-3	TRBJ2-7	CASSPWGGSDEQYF
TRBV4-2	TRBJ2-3	CASTAREAGGRGNTQYF
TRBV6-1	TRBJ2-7	CASSPYRGEQYF
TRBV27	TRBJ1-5	CASSRKQAQPQHF
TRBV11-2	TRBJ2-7	CASSSLRDNSYEQYF
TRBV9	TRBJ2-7	CASSPSGSGGVYEQYF
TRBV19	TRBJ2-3	CASRGQGKGADTQYF
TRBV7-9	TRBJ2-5	CASSLMAGWETQYF
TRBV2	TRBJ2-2	CASSVSLAGPNTGELFF
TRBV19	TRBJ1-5	CASRTGLNQPQHF
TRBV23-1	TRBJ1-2	CASILQGANYGYTF
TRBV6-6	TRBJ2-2	CASGGETYTGELFF
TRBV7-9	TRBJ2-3	CASRSLGQGRTDTQYF
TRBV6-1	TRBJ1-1	CASSEGLRDRKGAEAFF
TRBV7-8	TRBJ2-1	CASSPQAGGNNEQFF
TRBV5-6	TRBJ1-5	CASSLAVGNQPQHF
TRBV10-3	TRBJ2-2	CAISALLLAGRRTGELFF
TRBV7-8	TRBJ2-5	CASTLPGTQETQYF
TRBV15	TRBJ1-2	CATNLEFNGYTF
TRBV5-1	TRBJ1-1	CASSRDREEAFF
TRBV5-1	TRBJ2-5	CASSRWGQGSKTQYF